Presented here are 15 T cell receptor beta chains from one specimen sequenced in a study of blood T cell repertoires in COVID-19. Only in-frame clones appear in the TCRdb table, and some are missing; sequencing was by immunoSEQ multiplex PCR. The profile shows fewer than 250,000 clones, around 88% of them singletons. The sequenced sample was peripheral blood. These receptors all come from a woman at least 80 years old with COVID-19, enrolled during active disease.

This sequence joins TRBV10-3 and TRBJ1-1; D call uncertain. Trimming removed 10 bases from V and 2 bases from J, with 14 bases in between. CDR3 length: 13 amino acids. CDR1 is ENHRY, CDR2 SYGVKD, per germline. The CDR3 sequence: CATMVITNTEAFF. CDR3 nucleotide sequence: TGTGCCACCATGGTGATTACAAACACTGAAGCTTTCTTT.

The CDR3 here is CASSPTYLASGVHGELFF. The CDR3 bases are TGTGCCAGCAGCCCGACATACTTGGCTAGCGGGGTGCACGGGGAGCTGTTTTTT. This chain connects TRBV3-1 (or the pseudogene TRBV3-2) to TRBJ2-2; 9 bases line up with TRBD2. The V gene end was trimmed by 4 bases and the J gene end by 7 bases; junction bases not matched to a gene: 16. This CDR3 spans 18 amino acids. Per germline, CDR1 LGHDT and CDR2 YNNKEL (reference sequence).

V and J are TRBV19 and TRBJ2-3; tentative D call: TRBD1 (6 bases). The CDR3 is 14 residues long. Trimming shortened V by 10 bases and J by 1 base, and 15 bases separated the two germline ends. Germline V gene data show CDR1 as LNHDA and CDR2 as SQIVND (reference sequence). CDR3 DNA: TGTGCCACCAGGGGTACGGTTGGCACAGATACGCAGTATTTT. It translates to CATRGTVGTDTQYF.

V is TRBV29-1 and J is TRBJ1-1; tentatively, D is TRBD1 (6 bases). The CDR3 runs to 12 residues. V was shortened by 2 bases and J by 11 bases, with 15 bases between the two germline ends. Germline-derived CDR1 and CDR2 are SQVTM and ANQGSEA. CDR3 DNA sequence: TGCAGCGTTGAATCGAGTGCGAGGGGGGCTTTCTTT. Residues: CSVESSARGAFF.

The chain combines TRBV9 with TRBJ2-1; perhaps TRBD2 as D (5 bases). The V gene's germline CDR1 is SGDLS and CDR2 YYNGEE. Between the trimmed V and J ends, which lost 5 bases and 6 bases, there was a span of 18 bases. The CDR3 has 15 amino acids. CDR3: CASSFEGGRGNEQFF. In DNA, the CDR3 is TGTGCCAGCAGTTTCGAGGGTGGCCGCGGCAATGAGCAGTTCTTC.

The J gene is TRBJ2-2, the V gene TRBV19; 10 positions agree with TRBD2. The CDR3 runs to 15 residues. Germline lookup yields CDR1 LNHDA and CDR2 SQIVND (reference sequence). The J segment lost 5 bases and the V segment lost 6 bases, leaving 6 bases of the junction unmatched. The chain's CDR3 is CASRNLAGATGELFF. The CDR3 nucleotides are TGTGCCAGTAGGAATCTAGCGGGGGCGACCGGGGAGCTGTTTTTT.

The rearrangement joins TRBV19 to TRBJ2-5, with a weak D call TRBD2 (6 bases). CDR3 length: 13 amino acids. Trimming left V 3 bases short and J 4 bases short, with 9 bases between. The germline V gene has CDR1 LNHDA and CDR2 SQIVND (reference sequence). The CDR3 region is CASSMWGGETQYF. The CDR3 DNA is TGTGCCAGTAGTATGTGGGGAGGAGAGACCCAGTACTTC.

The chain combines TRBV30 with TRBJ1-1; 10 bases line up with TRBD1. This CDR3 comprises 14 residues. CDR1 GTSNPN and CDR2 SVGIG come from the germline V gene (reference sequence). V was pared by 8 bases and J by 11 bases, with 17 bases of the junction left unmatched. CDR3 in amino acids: CAGTRSGQGGAAFF. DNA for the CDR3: TGTGCCGGGACCCGATCTGGACAGGGGGGGGCTGCTTTCTTT. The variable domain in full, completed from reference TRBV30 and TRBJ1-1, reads SQTIHQWPATLVQPVGSPLSLECTVEGTSNPNLYWYRQAAGRGLQLLFYSVGIGQISSEVPQNLSASRPQDRQFILSSKKLLLSDSGFYLCAGTRSGQGGAAFFGQGTRLTVV.

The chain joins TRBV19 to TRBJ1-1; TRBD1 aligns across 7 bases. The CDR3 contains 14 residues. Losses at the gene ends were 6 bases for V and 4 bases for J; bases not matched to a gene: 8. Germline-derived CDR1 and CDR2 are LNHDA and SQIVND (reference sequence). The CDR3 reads CASSPDRRSTEAFF. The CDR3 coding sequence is TGTGCCAGTAGCCCGGACAGGAGGAGCACTGAAGCTTTCTTT. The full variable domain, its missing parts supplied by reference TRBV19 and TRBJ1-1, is DGGITQSPKYLFRKEGQNVTLSCEQNLNHDAMYWYRQDPGQGLRLIYYSQIVNDFQKGDIAEGYSVSREKKESFPLTVTSAQKNPTAFYLCASSPDRRSTEAFFGQGTRLTVV.

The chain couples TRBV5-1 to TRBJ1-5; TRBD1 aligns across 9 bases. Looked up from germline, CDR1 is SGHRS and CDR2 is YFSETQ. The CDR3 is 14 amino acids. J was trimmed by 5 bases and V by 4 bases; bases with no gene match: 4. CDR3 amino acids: CASSTGQGDQPQHF. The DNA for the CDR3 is TGCGCCAGCAGCACGGGACAGGGCGATCAGCCCCAGCATTTT.

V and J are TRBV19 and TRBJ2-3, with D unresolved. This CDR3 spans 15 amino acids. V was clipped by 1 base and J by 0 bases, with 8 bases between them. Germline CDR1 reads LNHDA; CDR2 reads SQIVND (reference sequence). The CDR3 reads CASSIGGISTDTQYF. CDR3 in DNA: TGTGCCAGTAGTATAGGCGGAATTAGCACAGATACGCAGTATTTT.

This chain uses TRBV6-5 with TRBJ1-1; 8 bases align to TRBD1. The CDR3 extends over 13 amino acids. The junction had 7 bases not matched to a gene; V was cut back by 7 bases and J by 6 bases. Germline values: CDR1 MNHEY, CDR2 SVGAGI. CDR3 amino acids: CASIHRGESEAFF. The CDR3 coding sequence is TGTGCCAGCATTCACAGGGGGGAGTCTGAAGCTTTCTTT.

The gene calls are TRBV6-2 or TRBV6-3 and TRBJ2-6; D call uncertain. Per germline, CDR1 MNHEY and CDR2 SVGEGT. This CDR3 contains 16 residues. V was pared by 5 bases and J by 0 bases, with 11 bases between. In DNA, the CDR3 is TGTGCCAGCAGTGCCCCTACCTCCTCTGGGGCCAACGTCCTGACTTTC. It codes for CASSAPTSSGANVLTF.

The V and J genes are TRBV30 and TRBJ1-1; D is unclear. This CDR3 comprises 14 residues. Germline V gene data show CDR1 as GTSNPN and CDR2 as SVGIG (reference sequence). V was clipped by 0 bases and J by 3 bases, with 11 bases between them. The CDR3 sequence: CAWSVSLRDTEAFF. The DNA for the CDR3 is TGTGCCTGGAGTGTTAGCCTCAGAGACACTGAAGCTTTCTTT.

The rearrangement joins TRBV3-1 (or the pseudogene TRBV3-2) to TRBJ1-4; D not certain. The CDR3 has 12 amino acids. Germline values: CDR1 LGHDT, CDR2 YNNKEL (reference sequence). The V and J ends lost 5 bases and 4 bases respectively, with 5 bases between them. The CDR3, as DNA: TGTGCCAGCAGCGACAATAATGAAAAACTGTTTTTT. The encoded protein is CASSDNNEKLFF.